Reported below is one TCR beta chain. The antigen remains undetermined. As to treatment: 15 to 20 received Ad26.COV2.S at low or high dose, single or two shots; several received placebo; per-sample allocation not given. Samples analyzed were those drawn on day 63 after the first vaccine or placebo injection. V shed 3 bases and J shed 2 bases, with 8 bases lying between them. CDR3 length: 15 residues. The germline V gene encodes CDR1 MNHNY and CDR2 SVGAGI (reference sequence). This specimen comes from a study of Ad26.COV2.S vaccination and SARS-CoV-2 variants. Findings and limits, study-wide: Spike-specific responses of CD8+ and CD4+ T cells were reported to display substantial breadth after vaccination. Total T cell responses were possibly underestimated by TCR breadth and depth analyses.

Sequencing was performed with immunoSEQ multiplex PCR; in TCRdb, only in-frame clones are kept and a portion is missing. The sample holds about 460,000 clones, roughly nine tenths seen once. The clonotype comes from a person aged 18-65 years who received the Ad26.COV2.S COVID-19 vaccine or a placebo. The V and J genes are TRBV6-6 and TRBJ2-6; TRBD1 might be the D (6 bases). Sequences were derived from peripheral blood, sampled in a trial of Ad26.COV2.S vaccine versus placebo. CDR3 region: CASSYKGAGANVLTF. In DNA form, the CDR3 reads TGTGCCAGCAGTTATAAGGGGGCTGGGGCCAACGTCCTGACTTTC.